What follows are 28 T cell receptor beta chains derived from one specimen sequenced in a study of cytomegalovirus exposure and HLA in healthy donors. The data were produced by immunoSEQ multiplex PCR, yet TCRdb's version contains in-frame clones alone and is incomplete. This table holds about 160,000 clones, roughly 83% found once. Input material: PBMCs. The receptors were sampled from a man aged 25 to 45 in good health and CMV-seropositive.

The J gene is TRBJ1-2, the V gene TRBV6-1, with D unclear. V dropped 5 bases and J dropped 2 bases, with 9 bases sitting between them. Germline V CDR1 and CDR2: MNHNS, SASEGT. This CDR3 comprises 13 residues. DNA for the CDR3: TGTGCCAGCAGTTGGGAGGAAAACTATGGCTACACCTTC. Translating gives CASSWEENYGYTF.

The chain links TRBV4-1 to TRBJ2-2; D remains unclear. Trimming took off 4 bases at V and 1 base at J, with 10 bases between the two ends. From germline, CDR1 is MGHRA and CDR2 YSYEKL. The CDR3 length is 15 residues. The CDR3 region is CASSRQALNTGELFF. CDR3 coding DNA: TGCGCCAGCAGCCGTCAAGCGTTGAACACCGGGGAGCTGTTTTTT.

The V gene is TRBV11-2, the J gene TRBJ2-3; D may be TRBD1 (5 bases). V was shortened by 1 base and J by 4 bases, with 12 bases between the two germline ends. CDR1 and CDR2 (germline): SGHAT, FQNNGV. There are 15 residues in the CDR3. For the CDR3, the DNA is TGTGCCAGCAGCTTAGTCGGAGAACAGGCAGATACGCAGTATTTT. Amino acids: CASSLVGEQADTQYF. Full variable domain (missing parts from reference TRBV11-2 and TRBJ2-3): EAGVAQSPRYKIIEKRQSVAFWCNPISGHATLYWYQQILGQGPKLLIQFQNNGVVDDSQLPKDRFSAERLKGVDSTLKIQPAKLEDSAVYLCASSLVGEQADTQYFGPGTRLTVL.

The chain joins TRBV9 to TRBJ1-4; tentative D call: TRBD1 (6 bases). CDR3 size: 15 residues. V dropped 3 bases and J dropped 3 bases, with 12 bases sitting between them. Per the germline V gene, CDR1 is SGDLS and CDR2 is YYNGEE. This CDR3 is CASSAAGGANEKLFF. The CDR3, as DNA: TGTGCCAGCAGCGCCGCGGGGGGCGCTAATGAAAAACTGTTTTTT.

The V gene is TRBV19, the J gene TRBJ2-5, with 15 bases that match TRBD2. The germline gives CDR1 LNHDA, CDR2 SQIVND (reference sequence). The CDR3 is 16 residues long. V lost 0 bases to trimming and J lost 5 bases; unmatched junction nucleotides: 1. The CDR3 coding sequence is TGTGCCAGTAGTATAGAAGGGACTAGCGGGAGGGAGACCCAGTACTTC. This translates into CASSIEGTSGRETQYF.

This clone was counted a single time. This chain joins TRBV7-7 and TRBJ2-1, with D perhaps matching TRBD1 (6 bases). CDR1 is SSHAT and CDR2 is FNYEAQ in the germline V gene (reference sequence). With 5 bases removed from V and 7 bases from J, the gap between germline ends came to 12 bases. This CDR3 has 13 residues. CDR3 nucleotides: TGTGCCAGCAGCCCCGGACAGCTTAATGAGCAGTTCTTC. Protein sequence: CASSPGQLNEQFF.

The genes are TRBV7-2 and TRBJ2-1; D uncertain. CDR3 length: 15 residues. V gave up 8 bases and J gave up 0 bases, with 14 bases separating them. Per germline, CDR1 SGHTA and CDR2 FQGNSA. The CDR3, as DNA: TGTGCCAGCCCTCCGCGGTGGAGCTCCTACAATGAGCAGTTCTTC. Its protein is CASPPRWSSYNEQFF.

This clone occurred once. The chain links TRBV5-1 to TRBJ2-5, with 9 positions matching TRBD2. Per the germline V gene, CDR1 is SGHRS and CDR2 is YFSETQ. The CDR3 runs 16 residues. The trim removed 4 bases at V and 2 bases at J, leaving 9 bases unmatched. For the CDR3, the DNA is TGCGCCAGCAGCCCGGGGACTAGCCTATTTCAAGAGACCCAGTACTTC. Translated: CASSPGTSLFQETQYF. Supplemented by reference TRBV5-1 and TRBJ2-5, the full variable domain reads KAGVTQTPRYLIKTRGQQVTLSCSPISGHRSVSWYQQTPGQGLQFLFEYFSETQRNKGNFPGRFSGRQFSNSRSEMNVSTLELGDSALYLCASSPGTSLFQETQYFGPGTRLLVL.

This chain joins TRBV5-4 and TRBJ2-5; D is perhaps TRBD2 (6 bases). Trimming shortened V by 1 base and J by 5 bases, and 9 bases separated the two germline ends. This CDR3 contains 13 residues. Germline-derived CDR1 and CDR2 are SGHNT and YYREEE (reference sequence). The CDR3 DNA sequence: TGTGCCAGCAGCTTGCGGGGGTGGGAGACCCAGTACTTC. It specifies CASSLRGWETQYF.

This chain links TRBV4-2 with TRBJ2-2; 9 bases are a match to TRBD1. CDR3 length: 15 residues. Germline V gene data show CDR1 as LGHNA and CDR2 as YNFKEQ. Germline trimming cut 1 base from V and 6 bases from J; bases unmatched to any gene: 3. The CDR3 coding sequence is TGTGCCAGCAGCCAAGGGGACAGGGCTGCCGGGGAGCTGTTTTTT. Translation gives CASSQGDRAAGELFF.

This clone was observed many times. V usage is TRBV9 and J usage is TRBJ2-2; 9 nucleotides agree with TRBD1. The germline V gene encodes CDR1 SGDLS and CDR2 YYNGEE. This CDR3 has 15 amino acids. V dropped 3 bases and J dropped 4; count of bases not matched to a gene: 4. This CDR3 reads CASSGRQGVTGELFF. The CDR3 DNA sequence: TGTGCCAGCAGCGGAAGACAGGGGGTCACCGGGGAGCTGTTTTTT.

The chain carries TRBV5-1 and TRBJ2-2; 11 bases map to TRBD2. J gave up 2 bases and V 2 bases, and 2 bases lay outside the gene matches. This CDR3 is built from 16 residues. Germline CDR1 and CDR2: SGHRS and YFSETQ. The CDR3 loop is CASSLLAGVNTGELFF. DNA of the CDR3: TGCGCCAGCAGCTTACTAGCGGGGGTTAACACCGGGGAGCTGTTTTTT.

This clone was seen only once. The rearrangement links TRBV7-9 to TRBJ1-4; the match to TRBD1 covers 8 bases. The CDR3 is made up of 14 amino acids. From germline, CDR1 is SEHNR and CDR2 FQNEAQ (reference sequence). The J segment lost 4 bases and the V segment lost 5 bases, leaving 3 bases of the junction unmatched. DNA of the CDR3: TGTGCCAGCAGCCCGGGACAGGATAATGAAAAACTGTTTTTT. This translates into CASSPGQDNEKLFF.

The count of this clone is one. The chain joins TRBV18 to TRBJ1-2; D is possibly TRBD1 (5 bases). Trimming stripped 0 bases from V and 5 bases from J, with 10 bases between. The CDR3 sequence is 14 residues long. Germline values: CDR1 KGHSH, CDR2 LQKENI. The CDR3 is CASSPPSAGYGYTF. The CDR3 DNA sequence: TGTGCCAGCTCACCACCGTCCGCAGGGTATGGCTACACCTTC.

The chain uses TRBV28 and TRBJ1-5; a weak D match, TRBD1 (6 bases). The ends were cut back, 6 bases at V and 0 bases at J, with 12 bases in the middle. Germline CDR1 MDHEN, CDR2 SYDVKM. This CDR3 contains 15 residues. In DNA, the CDR3 is TGTGCCAGCAGGAAACAGGGTTATAGCAATCAGCCCCAGCATTTT. Amino acid sequence: CASRKQGYSNQPQHF.

The V call is TRBV7-8, the J call TRBJ1-1; D is perhaps TRBD1 (6 bases). V lost 4 bases and J 5 bases, leaving 14 bases between the germline ends. The CDR3 is 14 residues long. Germline CDR1 reads SGHVS; CDR2 reads FQNEAQ. The CDR3 DNA sequence: TGTGCCAGCAGCTCAGGGGAGTTGGGAACTGAAGCTTTCTTT. Protein: CASSSGELGTEAFF.

The chain carries TRBV7-3 and TRBJ1-1; 10 bases agree with TRBD1. CDR1 is SGHTA, CDR2 FQGTGA, per germline. Germline trimming cut 4 bases from V and 2 bases from J; bases unmatched to any gene: 7. This CDR3 has 16 residues. The CDR3 reads CASSWTGGSLNTEAFF. In DNA, the CDR3 is TGTGCCAGCAGCTGGACAGGGGGAAGCTTAAACACTGAAGCTTTCTTT. Full variable domain (rest looked up from reference TRBV7-3 and TRBJ1-1): GAGVSQTPSNKVTEKGKYVELRCDPISGHTALYWYRQSLGQGPEFLIYFQGTGAADDSGLPNDRFFAVRPEGSVSTLKIQRTERGDSAVYLCASSWTGGSLNTEAFFGQGTRLTVV.

This chain joins TRBV5-1 and TRBJ1-2; 10 nucleotides align to TRBD1. The V and J ends lost 0 bases and 7 bases, in that order; junction bases with no gene match: 3. Germline CDR1 and CDR2: SGHRS and YFSETQ. The CDR3 spans 14 residues. CDR3 amino acids: CASSLGQGAGGYTF. The CDR3 DNA is TGCGCCAGCAGCTTGGGACAGGGGGCCGGTGGCTACACCTTC.

DNA of the CDR3: TGTGCCATCAGTGAGTCCGGGACCCAGGGGCGGCCCCAGCATTTT. It encodes CAISESGTQGRPQHF. The chain has TRBV10-3 and TRBJ1-5; D perhaps matches TRBD1 (6 bases). Germline V gene data show CDR1 as ENHRY and CDR2 as SYGVKD. The germline V and J ends were trimmed by 0 bases and 9 bases, with 15 bases remaining between them. The CDR3 length is 15 residues.

This clone has a handful of counts. The chain carries TRBV4-2 and TRBJ2-2; no definite D call. Germline V gene lookup returns CDR1 LGHNA and CDR2 YNFKEQ. V shed 0 bases and J shed 4 bases, with 12 bases lying between them. There are 16 residues in the CDR3. The CDR3 coding sequence is TGTGCCAGCAGCCAAGAAGTGGGTAGCCCCACCGGGGAGCTGTTTTTT. It is translated as CASSQEVGSPTGELFF.

The chain has TRBV19 and TRBJ2-5; TRBD1 matches 10 bases. The junction had 6 bases not matched to a gene; V was cut back by 3 bases and J by 5 bases. The CDR3 has 15 residues. Per the germline V gene, CDR1 is LNHDA and CDR2 is SQIVND (reference sequence). In nucleotides, the CDR3 is TGTGCCAGTAGTATTCGGACAGGGGGTAGCGAGACCCAGTACTTC. It specifies CASSIRTGGSETQYF.

The chain joins TRBV4-3 to TRBJ2-5, with 8 nucleotides matching TRBD2. The germline V gene encodes CDR1 LGHNA and CDR2 YSLEER. CDR3 length: 15 residues. V shed 0 bases and J 5 bases; nucleotides not matched to a gene: 5. CDR3 amino acids: CASSQEAGGRETQYF. The CDR3 coding sequence is TGCGCCAGCAGCCAAGAGGCGGGAGGTAGGGAGACCCAGTACTTC.

V gene TRBV5-1 combines with J gene TRBJ1-1; possibly TRBD1 for D (5 bases). V lost 0 bases to trimming and J lost 2 bases, with 8 bases between them. CDR3 length: 14 residues. Germline V gene sequence: CDR1 SGHRS, CDR2 YFSETQ. The CDR3 DNA is TGCGCCAGCAGCTTGGCCAGGGTTAACACTGAAGCTTTCTTT. Translated, it gives CASSLARVNTEAFF.

This clone has ten or more counts. The V and J genes are TRBV7-3 and TRBJ1-1; D gene unclear. Trimming took 2 bases from V and 3 from J, leaving 13 bases between them. This CDR3 comprises 15 residues. The germline CDR1 and CDR2 sequences are SGHTA and FQGTGA. The CDR3 DNA is TGTGCCAGCAGCTTATCAGGAATCCCCTACACTGAAGCTTTCTTT. Amino acid sequence: CASSLSGIPYTEAFF.

This clone is a singleton in its sample. The V and J genes are TRBV2 and TRBJ2-5, with 12 positions matching TRBD2. CDR1 is SNHLY, CDR2 FYNNEI, per germline. Unmatched junction bases numbered 10, after V lost 9 bases and J lost 5 bases. This CDR3 region has 15 residues. CDR3 nucleotide sequence: TGTGCCAGGAAAAGACTAGCGGGAGCCTGGGAGACCCAGTACTTC. Its translation: CARKRLAGAWETQYF.

The chain is built from TRBV29-1 and TRBJ2-1; D is ambiguous. The germline gives CDR1 SQVTM, CDR2 ANQGSEA. This CDR3 is built from 16 residues. Trimming removed 3 bases from V and 0 bases from J, with 15 bases in between. The CDR3 coding sequence is TGCAGCGTTGATGGTTTGCGCTCGAGCTCCTACAATGAGCAGTTCTTC. The encoded protein is CSVDGLRSSSYNEQFF.

The chain carries TRBV5-4 and TRBJ2-2; D may be TRBD1 (6 bases). V lost 1 base, J lost 1 base, and 11 bases lay in between. The length of the CDR3 is 16 residues. Germline V gene lookup returns CDR1 SGHNT and CDR2 YYREEE (reference sequence). CDR3 nucleotides: TGTGCCAGCAGCTTGAAAAGAGGGGGGAACACCGGGGAGCTGTTTTTT. Translating gives CASSLKRGGNTGELFF.

V is TRBV28 and J is TRBJ2-2; 9 nucleotides align to TRBD2. After removal of 4 bases from V and 5 bases from J, the junction contained 11 bases not matched to a gene. The CDR3 is 17 residues long. CDR1 and CDR2 from the germline V gene are MDHEN and SYDVKM. This chain's CDR3 is CASSSPLGTSRTGELFF. The CDR3 DNA reads as TGTGCCAGCAGTTCACCCCTCGGGACTAGCCGGACCGGGGAGCTGTTTTTT.